Listed below are T cell receptor beta chains from one sample, sequenced in a study of regulatory T cells in long-lasting Graves disease. TCRdb called the multiplex PCR reads again in MiXCR, with one record for every CDR3 protein. The sample has a few hundred thousand distinct CDR3 sequences, 20% to 25% seen once. The sequencing used peripheral blood mononuclear cells (PBMCs), collected when the disease was refractory, from a patient treated with antithyroid drugs. These TCRs come from a female donor with Graves disease. Each CDR3 is given without its conserved first and last residue. The order of the fields is clone size, J gene, V gene, CDR3 length, CDR3 protein. Size is omitted from some rows. Given values are once, few, many or a class for expanded clones.

>many|TRBJ2-7|TRBV3-1|11
ASSLPGDYEQY
>many|TRBJ2-2|TRBV27|13
ASSKRADHTGELF
>many|TRBJ1-2|TRBV12-3/TRBV12-4|10
ASSPQNYGYT
>.|TRBJ1-3|TRBV7-9|13
ASSRGQSSGNTIY
>many|TRBJ1-5|TRBV28|14
ASSPRVAVSNQPQH
>many|TRBJ1-6|TRBV30|14
AWSVSVPWGNSPLH
>many|TRBJ2-7|TRBV28|13
ASSLWGQVKDEQY
>many|TRBJ2-5|TRBV12-3/TRBV12-4|10
ASSFIEETQY
>few|TRBJ2-7|TRBV19|12
ASAQTSSSYEQY
>.|TRBJ1-1|TRBV9|13
ASSANRDENTEAF
>.|TRBJ2-4|TRBV4-2|17
ASSQEPRTSLGAKNIQY
>many|TRBJ1-2|TRBV11-2|12
ASSLGSGINGYT
>.|TRBJ2-1|TRBV20-1|15
SARRDSPTFPDNEQF
>few|TRBJ2-2|TRBV6-2/TRBV6-3|13
ASRFGTSATGELF
>many|TRBJ2-5|TRBV15|11
ATDGGGSETQY